This TCR beta chain was sequenced during a study of T cell responses to AZD1222 COVID-19 vaccine. As for the study in general: Second-dose recipients at about 4 or about 12 weeks were treated as one pooled group. Study findings and constraints: CD4 TCRs covered the whole spike, strongest at regions 160-218 and 743-854. Among spike-specific TCRs, nearly half reportedly target unmutated variant regions.

The CDR3 has 16 residues. Per germline, CDR1 SGHRS and CDR2 YFSETQ. With 0 bases removed from V and 2 bases from J, the gap between germline ends came to 14 bases. In the case of this clone: The antigen remains undetermined.

Produced via immunoSEQ multiplex PCR; TCRdb's table is partial and in-frame only. The sample has some 98,000 clones; 70% to 90% are singletons. The TCR sequence derives from an adult in good health. The chain couples TRBV5-1 to TRBJ2-5; D is possibly TRBD1 (5 bases). Sequences were derived from peripheral blood, sampled on day 0 of AZD1222 vaccination. The CDR3 DNA reads as TGCGCCAGCAGCTTGGCCAAGACAGCTACTCAAGAGACCCAGTACTTC. Its translation is CASSLAKTATQETQYF.